These 28 T cell receptor beta chains came from one sample sequenced in a study of T cell changes during pregnancy in multiple sclerosis. Sequencing was performed with immunoSEQ multiplex PCR; in TCRdb, only in-frame clones are kept and a portion is missing. In the table there are under 25,000 clones, roughly 89% of which are singletons. The sequenced sample was CD8+ T cells from peripheral blood mononuclear cells, obtained in the first trimester of pregnancy. The receptor set was obtained from a female donor in good health, enrolled as a control in a pregnancy study.

This clone was counted a few times. The CDR3 loop is CASSIAHRGNEQFF. The DNA for the CDR3 is TGTGCCAGCAGTATCGCCCACAGGGGAAATGAGCAGTTCTTC. This chain uses TRBV28 with TRBJ2-1; 7 nucleotides agree with TRBD1. Per germline, CDR1 MDHEN and CDR2 SYDVKM. Trimming took 5 bases from V and 7 from J; bases not matched to a gene: 8. CDR3 length: 14 amino acids.

CDR3 nucleotides: TGTGCCAGTAGTGCACCCCAGAGGTGGGGCAATTCACCCCTCCACTTT. It specifies CASSAPQRWGNSPLHF. The rearrangement joins TRBV19 to TRBJ1-6, with D possibly matching TRBD1 (5 bases). The CDR3 extends over 16 amino acids. The V end lost 5 bases, the J end lost 7 bases, and 18 bases lay between the germline ends. In germline, CDR1 is LNHDA, CDR2 SQIVND (reference sequence).

The V gene is TRBV28, the J gene TRBJ1-5; TRBD1 aligns across 9 bases. The CDR3 covers 17 residues. Germline CDR1 and CDR2: MDHEN and SYDVKM. V was pared by 2 bases and J by 6 bases, with 11 bases of the junction left unmatched. The CDR3 protein is CASSLGPQGARSQPQHF. CDR3 bases: TGTGCCAGCAGTTTAGGCCCACAGGGGGCGCGGAGTCAGCCCCAGCATTTT. Looking up the rest from reference TRBV28 and TRBJ1-5 gives the full variable domain: DVKVTQSSRYLVKRTGEKVFLECVQDMDHENMFWYRQDPGLGLRLIYFSYDVKMKEKGDIPEGYSVSREKKERFSLILESASTNQTSMYLCASSLGPQGARSQPQHFGDGTRLSIL.

This chain connects TRBV2 to TRBJ1-5; 7 nucleotides align to TRBD1. After removal of 1 base from V and 5 bases from J, the junction contained 5 bases not matched to a gene. Germline loops: CDR1 SNHLY, CDR2 FYNNEI. The CDR3 extends over 15 amino acids. CDR3 residues: CASSEEGQSYQPQHF. CDR3 nucleotide sequence: TGTGCCAGCAGTGAAGAGGGACAGAGCTATCAGCCCCAGCATTTT.

CDR3 sequence (DNA): TGTGCCAGTAGTATTTTGTGTCGGGAACACCGGGAGCTGTTTTTT. It yields the protein CASSILCREHRELFF. The gene calls are TRBV19 and TRBJ2-2; weak D call: TRBD2 (5 bases). The CDR3 consists of 15 residues. CDR1 and CDR2 from the germline V gene are LNHDA and SQIVND (reference sequence). The ends were cut back, 3 bases at V and 9 bases at J, with 17 bases in the middle.

The chain combines TRBV2 with TRBJ2-5, with 11 bases matching TRBD2. The CDR3 totals 15 residues. V shed 5 bases and J 3 bases; nucleotides not matched to a gene: 5. In germline, CDR1 is SNHLY, CDR2 FYNNEI. The DNA for the CDR3 is TGTGCCAGCAGTCAAGAGACTAGCGGGAAAGAGACCCAGTACTTC. This sequence encodes CASSQETSGKETQYF.

The V call is TRBV6-5, the J call TRBJ2-7, with 8 nucleotides matching TRBD2. V lost 3 bases and J lost 13; bases outside the gene matches: 14. Germline V gene data show CDR1 as MNHEY and CDR2 as SVGAGI. The CDR3 runs 14 residues. As DNA, the CDR3 is TGTGCCAGCAGTTATAGTAGCGGGGAAGGTCAGATCTACTTC. It encodes CASSYSSGEGQIYF.

The chain couples TRBV9 to TRBJ2-3; 9 positions match TRBD2. The germline CDR1 and CDR2 sequences are SGDLS and YYNGEE. The CDR3 has 15 amino acids. The J segment lost 1 base and the V segment lost 2 bases, leaving 2 bases of the junction unmatched. This CDR3 is CASSVASGGTDTQYF. The DNA for the CDR3 is TGTGCCAGCAGCGTCGCTAGCGGGGGCACAGATACGCAGTATTTT. Together with reference TRBV9 and TRBJ2-3, the CDR3 gives the full variable domain: DSGVTQTPKHLITATGQRVTLRCSPRSGDLSVYWYQQSLDQGLQFLIQYYNGEERAKGNILERFSAQQFPDLHSELNLSSLELGDSALYFCASSVASGGTDTQYFGPGTRLTVL.

The chain is built from TRBV29-1 and TRBJ2-1; 13 positions match TRBD2. V lost 5 bases and J lost 9; bases outside the gene matches: 7. The CDR3 sequence is 14 residues long. The germline V gene encodes CDR1 SQVTM and CDR2 ANQGSEA. This chain's CDR3 is CSVSTGTSGAEQFF. CDR3 nucleotides: TGCAGCGTTTCTACCGGGACTAGCGGGGCTGAGCAGTTCTTC.

The chain combines TRBV9 with TRBJ1-2; 7 bases align to TRBD1. This CDR3 is 13 amino acids long. Germline V lookup: CDR1 SGDLS, CDR2 YYNGEE. J lost 5 bases, V lost 3 bases, and 4 bases had no gene match. The CDR3, as DNA: TGTGCCAGCAGCGAGGGGACAGAGTATGGCTACACCTTC. It translates to CASSEGTEYGYTF.

The chain joins TRBV7-9 to TRBJ1-2; D uncertain. Germline CDR1 and CDR2: SEHNR and FQNEAQ (reference sequence). With 8 bases removed from V and 3 bases from J, the gap between germline ends came to 10 bases. The CDR3 contains 12 residues. CDR3 DNA: TGTGCCAGCGCCCACCCGGACTATGGCTACACCTTC. Encoded protein: CASAHPDYGYTF. The variable domain in full, with the rest retrieved from reference TRBV7-9 and TRBJ1-2, is DTGVSQNPRHKITKRGQNVTFRCDPISEHNRLYWYRQTLGQGPEFLTYFQNEAQLEKSRLLSDRFSAERPKGSFSTLEIQRTEQGDSAMYLCASAHPDYGYTFGSGTRLTVV.

The chain has TRBV7-2 and TRBJ1-1; D is unresolved. This CDR3 spans 12 amino acids. The V end was cut by 5 bases, the J end by 10 bases, with 14 bases between. Germline loops: CDR1 SGHTA, CDR2 FQGNSA. The CDR3 region has the DNA TGTGCCAGCAGCCCCGGAGGACGGGTAGCTTTCTTT. This sequence encodes CASSPGGRVAFF.

This rearrangement joins TRBV7-9 to TRBJ1-2, with D possibly TRBD1 on 6 matching bases. CDR1 is SEHNR, CDR2 FQNEAQ, per germline (reference sequence). The germline V and J ends were trimmed by 0 bases and 2 bases, with 7 bases remaining between them. This CDR3 region has 14 residues. CDR3 loop: CASSLADRNYGYTF. The CDR3 bases are TGTGCCAGCAGCTTAGCCGACAGGAACTATGGCTACACCTTC.

This clone has just one count. The CDR3 bases are TGTGCCAGCAGTTACTCGCGTTACTCCTACAATGAGCAGTTCTTC. Translated, it gives CASSYSRYSYNEQFF. V usage is TRBV6-5 and J usage is TRBJ2-1, with D unresolved. The CDR3 runs to 15 residues. Trimming took off 0 bases at V and 0 bases at J, with 6 bases between the two ends. In germline, CDR1 is MNHEY, CDR2 SVGAGI.

This clone has only one observation. V and J are TRBV6-1 and TRBJ1-5; D ambiguous. Germline CDR1 and CDR2: MNHNS and SASEGT. V was shortened by 2 bases and J by 5 bases, with 7 bases between the two germline ends. The CDR3 spans 13 residues. The CDR3 reads CASSEILYQPQHF. The CDR3 DNA is TGTGCCAGCAGTGAAATCTTGTATCAGCCCCAGCATTTT.

The V call is TRBV9, the J call TRBJ2-6, with a possible D match to TRBD2 (6 bases). Per germline, CDR1 SGDLS and CDR2 YYNGEE. Trimming took off 4 bases at V and 2 bases at J, with 10 bases between the two ends. CDR3 size: 15 residues. The CDR3 bases are TGTGCCAGCAGCCAAAGACTAGCTGGGGCCAACGTCCTGACTTTC. It specifies CASSQRLAGANVLTF.

The chain carries TRBV7-3 and TRBJ2-1; 8 nucleotides match TRBD1. Germline V gene data show CDR1 as SGHTA and CDR2 as FQGTGA. V lost 6 bases, J lost 5 bases, and 3 bases stayed unmatched. The CDR3 consists of 13 residues. CDR3 sequence (DNA): TGTGCCAGCAGGAAACAGGGGGACAATGAGCAGTTCTTC. It is translated as CASRKQGDNEQFF.

The chain employs TRBV6-5 and TRBJ2-1; possible D gene TRBD1, 5 bases. V was trimmed by 0 bases and J by 7 bases, leaving 10 bases between them. The CDR3 contains 14 residues. The germline gives CDR1 MNHEY, CDR2 SVGAGI. The CDR3 reads CASSYSLGQNEQFF. The CDR3 nucleotides are TGTGCCAGCAGTTACTCATTGGGGCAGAATGAGCAGTTCTTC.

This chain joins TRBV7-9 and TRBJ2-7; a possible D gene is TRBD1 (5 bases). Trimming stripped 4 bases from V and 5 bases from J, with 15 bases between. This CDR3 is 14 amino acids long. Germline V gene data show CDR1 as SEHNR and CDR2 as FQNEAQ (reference sequence). CDR3 DNA sequence: TGTGCCAGCAGCTCCCTCAGGGTCGACGACGAGCAGTACTTC. The encoded protein is CASSSLRVDDEQYF.

J is TRBJ1-2 and V is TRBV10-3; D not resolved. There are 12 residues in the CDR3. Germline loops: CDR1 ENHRY, CDR2 SYGVKD. The V end was cut by 3 bases, the J end by 4 bases, with 6 bases between. CDR3 region: CAISDLAYGYTF. CDR3 DNA: TGTGCCATCAGTGATTTAGCCTATGGCTACACCTTC.

The chain links TRBV4-3 to TRBJ2-5; tentative D call: TRBD1 (6 bases). With 3 bases removed from V and 5 bases from J, the gap between germline ends came to 16 bases. The germline CDR1 and CDR2 sequences are LGHNA and YSLEER. The CDR3 is made up of 15 amino acids. CDR3 region: CASSQTEFQGETQYF. For the CDR3, the DNA is TGCGCCAGCAGCCAGACAGAATTTCAGGGGGAGACCCAGTACTTC.

The chain links TRBV4-3 to TRBJ1-1; TRBD1 might be the D (5 bases). V lost 0 bases and J lost 2, with 10 bases in between. The CDR3 spans 15 residues. CDR1 is LGHNA and CDR2 is YSLEER in the germline V gene. The CDR3 region has the DNA TGCGCCAGCAGCCAAGAAGCAAGGGGTAACACTGAAGCTTTCTTT. This translates into CASSQEARGNTEAFF.

This sequence joins TRBV18 and TRBJ1-5; D is undetermined. V lost 9 bases to trimming and J lost 2 bases, with 8 bases between them. The CDR3 is made up of 12 amino acids. CDR1 and CDR2 from the germline V gene are KGHSH and LQKENI. The CDR3 DNA reads TGTGCCAGTCAGCAGGGCAATCAGCCCCAGCATTTT. Amino acid sequence: CASQQGNQPQHF.

The gene calls are TRBV12-5 and TRBJ1-6; 11 nucleotides align to TRBD1. With 0 bases clipped from V and 0 bases from J, the junction kept 13 bases outside the gene matches. CDR3 length: 22 residues. CDR1 LGHNT and CDR2 FRNRAP come from the germline V gene. CDR3 loop: CASGLVLTIGQGASSYNSPLHF. The CDR3 DNA sequence: TGTGCTAGTGGTTTGGTATTAACGATTGGACAGGGGGCGAGCTCCTATAATTCACCCCTCCACTTT. Full variable domain (outside the CDR3, taken from reference TRBV12-5 and TRBJ1-6): DARVTQTPRHKVTEMGQEVTMRCQPILGHNTVFWYRQTMMQGLELLAYFRNRAPLDDSGMPKDRFSAEMPDATLATLKIQPSEPRDSAVYFCASGLVLTIGQGASSYNSPLHFGNGTRLTVT.

The rearrangement uses TRBV5-6 and TRBJ1-6; 8 bases match TRBD1. V trimming: 2 bases; J trimming: 11 bases; junction bases outside the gene matches: 9. CDR1 is SGHDT, CDR2 YYEEEE, per germline. The CDR3 consists of 15 residues. The CDR3 DNA sequence: TGTGCCAGCAGCTTCCGGGACAGGAGGTTGGCACCCCTCCACTTT. It encodes CASSFRDRRLAPLHF.

The J gene is TRBJ2-3, the V gene TRBV5-6; 12 bases map to TRBD2. Per the germline V gene, CDR1 is SGHDT and CDR2 is YYEEEE. There are 16 residues in the CDR3. V was pared by 0 bases and J by 4 bases, with 3 bases of the junction left unmatched. CDR3 sequence: CASSLGTSGVADTQYF. As DNA, the CDR3 is TGTGCCAGCAGCTTGGGGACTAGCGGGGTCGCAGATACGCAGTATTTT.

This clone was seen more than once but under ten times. This chain links TRBV4-1 with TRBJ2-2; D gene uncertain. Per germline, CDR1 MGHRA and CDR2 YSYEKL. V lost 4 bases, J lost 5 bases, and 14 bases lay in between. CDR3 size: 15 residues. This chain's CDR3 is CASSPSATWTGELFF. In DNA form, the CDR3 reads TGCGCCAGCAGCCCTAGTGCGACGTGGACCGGGGAGCTGTTTTTT.

The gene calls are TRBV5-5 and TRBJ2-5; a weak D match, TRBD1 (5 bases). The germline V gene has CDR1 SGHKS and CDR2 YYEKEE (reference sequence). The V and J ends lost 1 base and 7 bases respectively, with 14 bases between them. The length of the CDR3 is 14 residues. In DNA form, the CDR3 reads TGTGCCAGCAGCTTGCGCAGGGATTATGGGACCCAGTACTTC. Its protein is CASSLRRDYGTQYF.